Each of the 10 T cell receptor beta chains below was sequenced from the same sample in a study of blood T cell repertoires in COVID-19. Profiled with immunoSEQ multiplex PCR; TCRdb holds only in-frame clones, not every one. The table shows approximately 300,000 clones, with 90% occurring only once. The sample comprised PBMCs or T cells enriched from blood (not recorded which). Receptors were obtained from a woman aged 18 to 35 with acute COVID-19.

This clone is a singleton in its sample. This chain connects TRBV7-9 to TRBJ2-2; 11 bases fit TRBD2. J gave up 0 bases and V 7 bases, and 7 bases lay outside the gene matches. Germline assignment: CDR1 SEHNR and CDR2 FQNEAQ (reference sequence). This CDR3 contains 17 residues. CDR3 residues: CASIALAGGSNTGELFF. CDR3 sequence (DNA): TGTGCCAGCATCGCCTTAGCGGGAGGGTCGAACACCGGGGAGCTGTTTTTT.

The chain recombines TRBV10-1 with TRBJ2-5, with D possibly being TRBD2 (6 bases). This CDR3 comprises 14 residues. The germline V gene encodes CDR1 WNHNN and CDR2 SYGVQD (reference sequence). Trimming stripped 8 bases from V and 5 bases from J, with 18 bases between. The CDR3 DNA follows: TGCGCCAGCTCCTTGAGTCCGGGAGACGAGACCCAGTACTTC. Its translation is CASSLSPGDETQYF.

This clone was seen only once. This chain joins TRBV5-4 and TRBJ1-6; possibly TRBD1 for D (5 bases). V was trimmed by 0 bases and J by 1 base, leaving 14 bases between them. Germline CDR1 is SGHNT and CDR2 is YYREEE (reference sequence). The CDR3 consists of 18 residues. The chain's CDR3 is CASSLGGGAGSYNSPLHF. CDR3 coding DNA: TGTGCCAGCAGCTTGGGCGGCGGGGCGGGGTCCTATAATTCACCCCTCCACTTT.

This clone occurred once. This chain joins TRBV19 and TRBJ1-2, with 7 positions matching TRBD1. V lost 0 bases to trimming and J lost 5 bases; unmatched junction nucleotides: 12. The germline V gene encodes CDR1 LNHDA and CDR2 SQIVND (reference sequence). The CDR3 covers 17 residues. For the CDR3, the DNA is TGTGCCAGTAGTATAGATCTTGTCGGGACAGCTTTATATGGCTACACCTTC. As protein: CASSIDLVGTALYGYTF.

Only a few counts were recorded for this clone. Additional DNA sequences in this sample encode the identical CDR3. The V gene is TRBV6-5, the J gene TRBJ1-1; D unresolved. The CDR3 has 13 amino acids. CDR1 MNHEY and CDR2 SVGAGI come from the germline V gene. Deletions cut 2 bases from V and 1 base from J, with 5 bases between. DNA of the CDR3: TGTGCCAGCAGTTACGGGCGGAACACTGAAGCTTTCTTT. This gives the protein CASSYGRNTEAFF.

Here the CDR3 DNA reads TGTGCCAGCTCACCTCAGTACAATGAGCAGTTCTTC. Translating gives CASSPQYNEQFF. The rearrangement uses TRBV18 and TRBJ2-1; the D is unclear. V was trimmed by 3 bases and J by 4 bases, leaving 4 bases between them. Germline V gene lookup returns CDR1 KGHSH and CDR2 LQKENI. This CDR3 spans 12 amino acids.

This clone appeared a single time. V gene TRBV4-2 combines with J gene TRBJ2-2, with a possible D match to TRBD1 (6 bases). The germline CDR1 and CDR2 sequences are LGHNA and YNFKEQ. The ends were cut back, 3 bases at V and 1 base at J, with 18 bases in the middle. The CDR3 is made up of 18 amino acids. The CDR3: CASSQAPGQWKNTGELFF. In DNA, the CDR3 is TGTGCCAGCAGCCAGGCCCCCGGACAGTGGAAGAACACCGGGGAGCTGTTTTTT.

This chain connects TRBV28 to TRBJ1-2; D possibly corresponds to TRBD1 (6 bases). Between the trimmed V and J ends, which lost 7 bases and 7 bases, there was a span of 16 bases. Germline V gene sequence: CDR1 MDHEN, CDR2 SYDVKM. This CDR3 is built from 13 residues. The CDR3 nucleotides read TGTGCCAGCACCCTAGACAGGCAGGGTGGCTACACCTTC. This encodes CASTLDRQGGYTF.

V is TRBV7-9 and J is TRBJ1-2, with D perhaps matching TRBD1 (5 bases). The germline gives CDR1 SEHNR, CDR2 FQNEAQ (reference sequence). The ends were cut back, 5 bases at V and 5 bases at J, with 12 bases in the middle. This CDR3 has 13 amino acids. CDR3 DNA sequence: TGTGCCAGCAGCCCGGGGGGTGGATATGGCTACACCTTC. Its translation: CASSPGGGYGYTF.

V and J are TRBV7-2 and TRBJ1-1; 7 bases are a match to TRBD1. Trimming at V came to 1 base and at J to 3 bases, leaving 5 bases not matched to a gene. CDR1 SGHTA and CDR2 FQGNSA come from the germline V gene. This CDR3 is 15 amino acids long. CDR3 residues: CASSLVGGQDTEAFF. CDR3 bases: TGTGCCAGCAGCTTAGTAGGGGGCCAGGACACTGAAGCTTTCTTT.